These T cell receptor beta chains were read from a single sample in a study of blood T cell repertoires in COVID-19. Clones were sequenced by immunoSEQ multiplex PCR, and TCRdb holds only the in-frame ones, with some missing. The sample consists of 74,000 or so clones, approximately 92% of them appearing once. The sequencing input was peripheral blood. Receptors were obtained from a middle-aged man with active COVID-19. Each CDR3 is given with its conserved first and last residue. A D gene is named only where the DNA matches it firmly. Clone size is shown for a subset of rows, as once, few, many or a class of expanded clone.

clone_size	v_call	d_call	j_call	cdr3_nt	cdr3_aa
once	TRBV7-9	TRBD1	TRBJ2-7	TGTGCCAGCAGCTCGGGACAGGCCCTCTACGAGCAGTACTTC	CASSSGQALYEQYF
NA	TRBV6-2/TRBV6-3	TRBD1	TRBJ2-3	TGTGCCAGCAGTGCGACAGGGTTTGCAGATACGCAGTATTTT	CASSATGFADTQYF
NA	TRBV19	TRBD1	TRBJ2-1	TGTGCCAGTAGTCCTCAGGCGACAGGGTCCAGTGAGCAGTTCTTC	CASSPQATGSSEQFF
NA	TRBV10-3	TRBD2	TRBJ2-2	TGTGCCAGTCGAGCGGGGGGCTCGAACACCGGGGAGCTGTTTTTT	CASRAGGSNTGELFF
NA	TRBV10-3	NA	TRBJ2-7	TGTGCCATCAGTGAGAGAGGCGGGGCCTACGAGCAGTACTTC	CAISERGGAYEQYF
once	TRBV10-3	NA	TRBJ1-6	TGTGCCATCAGTGAGTCGGAGGGAGGGTCACCCCTCCACTTT	CAISESEGGSPLHF
few	TRBV30	NA	TRBJ1-1	TGTGCCTGGAGTGTAGGGACATTGAACACTGAAGCTTTCTTT	CAWSVGTLNTEAFF
NA	TRBV2	TRBD1	TRBJ2-3	TGTGCCAGCAGTGAAGGCCGAGACAGGGTAGGGTTTTTC	CASSEGRDRVGFF
few	TRBV6-5	TRBD1	TRBJ1-1	TGTGCCAGCAGTTACGGGACAGGTTGGACTGAAGCTTTCTTT	CASSYGTGWTEAFF
NA	TRBV4-2	NA	TRBJ1-2	TGTGCCAGCAGCCTTCGAAAGGGGTCCGACTATGGCTACACCTTC	CASSLRKGSDYGYTF
NA	TRBV12-3/TRBV12-4	TRBD1	TRBJ1-6	TGTGCCAGCAGGAGGACAGGAAATTCACCCCTCCACTTT	CASRRTGNSPLHF
once	TRBV5-1	NA	TRBJ2-7	TGCGCCAGCAGCTTGACCCCTGACCAGGTCCCAGCCTACGAGCAGTACTTC	CASSLTPDQVPAYEQYF
NA	TRBV5-5	TRBD1	TRBJ1-1	TGTGCCAGCAGCGCACAGGGGATGAACACTGAAGCTTTCTTT	CASSAQGMNTEAFF
NA	TRBV13	NA	TRBJ2-2	TGTGCCAGCAGCTTAGTCTGGCACCCTAGAAGCACCGGGGAGCTGTTTTTT	CASSLVWHPRSTGELFF
NA	TRBV7-9	NA	TRBJ2-3	TGTGCCAGCAGCTCATGGACAGAGAGCACAGATACGCAGTATTTT	CASSSWTESTDTQYF
NA	TRBV30	NA	TRBJ2-4	TGTGCCTGGACTTGGGCGCCTAAAAACATTCAGTACTTC	CAWTWAPKNIQYF
NA	TRBV2	NA	TRBJ2-3	TGTGCCAGCAGTGAAGCGCTTCACTCATATTATAGAGAGGGGGGCACAGATACGCAGTATTTT	CASSEALHSYYREGGTDTQYF
NA	TRBV5-1	NA	TRBJ1-2	TGCGCCAGCAGCTTCACTAACTATGGCTACACCTTC	CASSFTNYGYTF
NA	TRBV24-1	TRBD2	TRBJ2-1	TGTGCCACCAGTGATTCTAGCGGGGGACACAATGAGCAGTTCTTC	CATSDSSGGHNEQFF
NA	TRBV13	TRBD2	TRBJ2-5	TGTGCCAGCAGCTTTTTTCCTATTGAGCGGGGGGCCCCGGCGACCCAGTACTTC	CASSFFPIERGAPATQYF
NA	TRBV20-1	TRBD1	TRBJ2-1	TGCAGTGCTACCAGGGGGAATGAGCAGTTCTTC	CSATRGNEQFF
NA	TRBV9	NA	TRBJ1-2	TGTGCCAGCAGCCCCGGAGGGGCGGGTTTTCTATCTAGGGGCTACACCTTC	CASSPGGAGFLSRGYTF
NA	TRBV19	NA	TRBJ1-4	TGTGCCAGTAGTATATGGGGTAGAGGGTCCGAACTGTTTTTT	CASSIWGRGSELFF
NA	TRBV6-1	NA	TRBJ2-4	TGTGCCAGCAGTGAAGCCCAGGGGATTCACATTCAGTACTTC	CASSEAQGIHIQYF
once	TRBV5-1	NA	TRBJ2-7	TGCGCCAGCAGCTTACCGGGGGGCGACCCGAGCTCCTACGAGCAGTACTTC	CASSLPGGDPSSYEQYF
once	TRBV7-9	NA	TRBJ1-2	TGTGCCAGCAGCCCCGGGTTCGGGGGAACTAACTATGGCTACACCTTC	CASSPGFGGTNYGYTF
NA	TRBV18	TRBD1	TRBJ1-1	TGTGCCAGCTCACCACCGGGACAGGGGTATACTGAAGCTTTCTTT	CASSPPGQGYTEAFF
NA	TRBV6-5	TRBD2	TRBJ2-1	TGTGCCAGCAGTTACGCGGGGGGCTCCTACAATGAGCAGTTCTTC	CASSYAGGSYNEQFF
NA	TRBV5-5	NA	TRBJ2-5	TGTGCCAGCAGCTTGGATGGCCAGTGGGCCGGAGAGACCCAGTACTTC	CASSLDGQWAGETQYF
few	TRBV10-1	NA	TRBJ1-1	TGCGCCAGCAGTGAGAACCCCAGGACAGACGAAGCTTTCTTT	CASSENPRTDEAFF
NA	TRBV2	NA	TRBJ1-1	TGTGCCAGCAGTGAAATTTCAGGGATGGGGACTGAAGCTTTCTTT	CASSEISGMGTEAFF
NA	TRBV5-5	NA	TRBJ1-4	TGTGCCAGCAGCCGAGGACAAGCTAATGAAAAACTGTTTTTT	CASSRGQANEKLFF
NA	TRBV28	TRBD1	TRBJ1-4	TGTGCCAGCAGTTTGGGGACAGGGGCACAGGCATTAAAACTGTTTTTT	CASSLGTGAQALKLFF
NA	TRBV18	NA	TRBJ2-7	TGTGCCAGCTCACCCGGAACGCGGTCCTACGAGCAGTACTTC	CASSPGTRSYEQYF
NA	TRBV5-1	TRBD2	TRBJ2-7	TGCGCCAGCAGCCCCATGGCGGGGGGGTTATTCGAGCAGTACTTC	CASSPMAGGLFEQYF
NA	TRBV3-1/TRBV3-2	TRBD2	TRBJ2-1	TGTGCCAGCAGCCAAGTCTGGCAGGGCCGGACTAGTTCCCACAATGAGCAGTTCTTC	CASSQVWQGRTSSHNEQFF
NA	TRBV5-1	NA	TRBJ1-1	TGCGCCAGCAGCGGGGGGGAGTTCGGAGCGGTCACTGAAGCTTTCTTT	CASSGGEFGAVTEAFF
NA	TRBV9	NA	TRBJ1-2	TGTGCCAGCAGCGACGGGAGGGAGTCTAACTATGGCTACACCTTC	CASSDGRESNYGYTF
NA	TRBV7-9	TRBD2	TRBJ2-1	TGTGCCAGCAGCCGGACTAGCGGGGGGGCAGGTGAGCAGTTCTTC	CASSRTSGGAGEQFF
NA	TRBV7-7	TRBD2	TRBJ2-1	TGTGCCAGCAGCTTAGAACCTAGCGGGGGCCCGAGCTTAAACAATGAGCAGTTCTTC	CASSLEPSGGPSLNNEQFF
NA	TRBV7-3	TRBD1	TRBJ2-1	TGTGCCAGCAGCCCGGGACAGTACAATGAGCAGTTCTTC	CASSPGQYNEQFF
once	TRBV7-9	NA	TRBJ2-7	TGTGCCAGCAGCTTAACCAGCTACGAGCAGTACTTC	CASSLTSYEQYF
NA	TRBV5-6	TRBD1	TRBJ1-2	TGTGCCAGCCTAGTTCTCGGACAGGGGTTTTCTTCTGCTAACTATGGCTACACCTTC	CASLVLGQGFSSANYGYTF
once	TRBV4-2	NA	TRBJ2-3	TGTGCCAGCAGCCAAGAGGCGGTTAGCACAGATACGCAGTATTTT	CASSQEAVSTDTQYF
NA	TRBV29-1	TRBD1	TRBJ1-4	TGCAGCGTTTACAGGGGCGCTAATGAAAAACTGTTTTTT	CSVYRGANEKLFF
NA	TRBV27	NA	TRBJ1-2	TGTGCCAGCAGTTTATTACCTTCGGAGCGCTATGGCTACACCTTC	CASSLLPSERYGYTF
NA	TRBV6-1	NA	TRBJ2-2	TGTGCCAGCAGTGAACAGGACACCGGGGAGCTGTTTTTT	CASSEQDTGELFF
NA	TRBV5-4	TRBD1	TRBJ1-1	TGTGCCAGCAGCAGACCGGGACAGGAGAACACTGAAGCTTTCTTT	CASSRPGQENTEAFF
NA	TRBV5-8	NA	TRBJ2-5	TGTGCCAGCAGCGATCCCCCAGGGTTGGGGCAAGAGACCCAGTACTTC	CASSDPPGLGQETQYF